The clone carrying this TCR beta chain was seen at least ten times. The sample originates from a study of T cells in Graves' hyperthyroidism and ophthalmopathy. Exclusion of patients followed from uncontrolled infection, other autoimmune disease, pregnancy or lactation. What was amplified from RNA transcripts were TCR beta CDR3 regions. TCR CDR3 underwent first-round RT-PCR with the HTBI primer set. One entry per CDR3 protein results from TCRdb running MiXCR on the multiplex PCR reads. The sample has hundreds of thousands of distinct CDR3 sequences; 35% to 40% are singletons. Germline assignment: CDR1 SEHNR and CDR2 FQNEAQ (reference sequence). This CDR3 comprises 14 residues. Trimming removed 5 bases from V and 5 bases from J, with 15 bases in between.

The clonotype originates from a man younger than 30 with Graves' hyperthyroidism. The sample consisted of blood. The chain joins TRBV7-9 to TRBJ2-5, with a weak D call TRBD2 (5 bases). This CDR3 reads CASSPPLAGETQYF. DNA for the CDR3: TGTGCCAGCAGCCCCCCCCTGGCGGGCGAGACCCAGTACTTC.